A single sample gave rise to the 8 T cell receptor beta chains below, sequenced in a study of T cell changes during pregnancy in multiple sclerosis. Produced via immunoSEQ multiplex PCR; TCRdb's table is partial and in-frame only. Of approximately 70,000 clones in the sample, 80% to 95% were seen once. The specimen comprised peripheral blood, sampled in the first trimester of pregnancy. These receptors originate from a female donor with multiple sclerosis, enrolled in a pregnancy study.

The count of this clone is one. This sequence joins TRBV15 and TRBJ1-2; a possible D gene is TRBD1 (6 bases). Trimming pared 0 bases from V and 12 bases from J, leaving 17 bases between. CDR1 LNHNV and CDR2 YYDKDF come from the germline V gene (reference sequence). The CDR3 runs to 14 residues. The CDR3 is CATSRETGAIYHTF. The CDR3 DNA sequence: TGTGCCACCAGCAGAGAGACAGGAGCAATATACCACACCTTC.

This chain joins TRBV15 and TRBJ2-1; the match to TRBD2 covers 11 bases. Germline CDR1 and CDR2: LNHNV and YYDKDF (reference sequence). Losses at the gene ends were 0 bases for V and 1 base for J; bases not matched to a gene: 11. The CDR3 totals 20 residues. CDR3 protein: CATSRDARTSGSGSYNEQFF. As DNA, the CDR3 is TGTGCCACCAGCAGAGATGCGAGAACTAGCGGGAGCGGTTCCTACAATGAGCAGTTCTTC.

CDR3 residues: CASSPRTSGRAWELFF. CDR3 bases: TGTGCCAGCAGCCCCCGGACTAGCGGGAGGGCCTGGGAGCTGTTTTTT. This chain connects TRBV9 to TRBJ2-2; TRBD2 aligns across 15 bases. The CDR3 extends over 16 amino acids. The germline V gene encodes CDR1 SGDLS and CDR2 YYNGEE. The junction had 7 bases not matched to a gene; V was cut back by 4 bases and J by 9 bases. The full variable domain, completed using reference TRBV9 and TRBJ2-2, is DSGVTQTPKHLITATGQRVTLRCSPRSGDLSVYWYQQSLDQGLQFLIQYYNGEERAKGNILERFSAQQFPDLHSELNLSSLELGDSALYFCASSPRTSGRAWELFFGEGSRLTVL.

The CDR3 region has the DNA TGTGCCAGCAGTCCCCGGGTAGGCGGGGAGCTGTTTTTT. It yields the protein CASSPRVGGELFF. The chain uses TRBV28 and TRBJ2-2; D is undetermined. The CDR3 is made up of 13 amino acids. Per the germline V gene, CDR1 is MDHEN and CDR2 is SYDVKM. V was clipped by 5 bases and J by 7 bases, with 11 bases between them.

The chain recombines TRBV2 with TRBJ2-7, with TRBD1 matching 7 bases. V gave up 10 bases and J gave up 0 bases; unmatched junction bases: 9. This CDR3 spans 14 amino acids. The germline CDR1 and CDR2 sequences are SNHLY and FYNNEI. This CDR3 is CATRQEGASYEQYF. CDR3 DNA sequence: TGTGCCACCCGACAAGAGGGGGCCTCCTACGAGCAGTACTTC.

V is TRBV19 and J is TRBJ2-2; D is possibly TRBD1 (5 bases). Germline CDR1 reads LNHDA; CDR2 reads SQIVND (reference sequence). The CDR3 is 15 residues long. The V end lost 7 bases, the J end lost 6 bases, and 18 bases lay between the germline ends. CDR3 coding DNA: TGTGCCAGTATGGTAGGGGCGCGGTTCTCCGGGGAGCTGTTTTTT. Translation: CASMVGARFSGELFF. The entire variable domain, with the rest obtained from reference TRBV19 and TRBJ2-2, is as follows: DGGITQSPKYLFRKEGQNVTLSCEQNLNHDAMYWYRQDPGQGLRLIYYSQIVNDFQKGDIAEGYSVSREKKESFPLTVTSAQKNPTAFYLCASMVGARFSGELFFGEGSRLTVL.

The gene calls are TRBV6-5 and TRBJ2-3; D gene uncertain. The CDR3 totals 13 residues. V was cut by 8 bases and J by 3 bases, with 12 bases left in between. Germline CDR1 and CDR2: MNHEY and SVGAGI. The CDR3 sequence: CASHQTETDTQYF. In nucleotides, the CDR3 is TGTGCCAGCCATCAGACTGAGACAGATACGCAGTATTTT.

The V and J genes are TRBV19 and TRBJ2-2; perhaps TRBD1 as D (5 bases). The CDR3 consists of 14 residues. Trimming removed 8 bases from V and 0 bases from J, with 10 bases in between. Germline values: CDR1 LNHDA, CDR2 SQIVND (reference sequence). Here the CDR3 DNA reads TGTGCCAGTTCGACAGACCCGAACACCGGGGAGCTGTTTTTT. Amino acids: CASSTDPNTGELFF.